One T cell receptor beta chain is described in this entry. The data were obtained in a study of cytomegalovirus exposure and HLA in healthy donors. The wider study: About 80 million unique TCRs from HLA-typed donors made up an early data release. Caucasian-associated ancestry cluster membership applied to under 85% of 398 genotyped donors.

Trimming at V came to 1 base and at J to 1 base, leaving 3 bases not matched to a gene. This CDR3 has 16 residues. Per germline, CDR1 GTSNPN and CDR2 SVGIG (reference sequence). PCR employed 60 Vbeta and 13 Jbeta primers. Clones were sequenced by immunoSEQ multiplex PCR, and TCRdb holds only the in-frame ones, with some missing. Recorded for this sample: 150,000 to 200,000 clones. The sequence came from a woman in her sixties or seventies in good health and CMV-seronegative. V is TRBV30 and J is TRBJ2-5; 13 positions match TRBD2. Specimen: PBMCs. For the CDR3, the DNA is TGTGCCTGGAGTGGACTAGCGGGAGGTTCCCAAGAGACCCAGTACTTC. It specifies CAWSGLAGGSQETQYF.